This entry lists 32 T cell receptor beta chains sequenced from one sample in a study of shared clonotypes between healthy human individuals. Some clones are missing from TCRdb's copy, which holds only in-frame ones; the method was immunoSEQ multiplex PCR. The sample contains 2 million or so clones, 90% to 95% of which appear only once. The sequenced material came from naive CD4+ T cells sorted from blood. The subset is: CD45RA+ positively selected. The receptor set was obtained from a man younger than 35 in good health.

The chain links TRBV28 to TRBJ2-7; 12 positions match TRBD1. J lost 8 bases, V lost 5 bases, and 7 bases had no gene match. The V gene's germline CDR1 is MDHEN and CDR2 SYDVKM. The CDR3 is 14 amino acids. CDR3 amino acids: CASSLPGQGAQQYF. DNA for the CDR3: TGTGCCAGCAGTCTCCCGGGACAGGGGGCACAGCAGTACTTC.

In regard to this clone: One end of the junction is discordant with germline, which a read error may explain. The V call is TRBV7-7, the J call TRBJ2-3; 7 bases align to TRBD1. This CDR3 region has 15 residues. Germline V CDR1 and CDR2: SSHAT, FNYEAQ (reference sequence). The CDR3 region is CASSLEGGPTDTQYF. The DNA for the CDR3 is TGTGCTAGCAGCTTAGAAGGGGGCCCCACAGATACGCAGTATTTT.

The J gene is TRBJ1-1, the V gene TRBV6-6; 10 nucleotides line up with TRBD1. Germline trimming cut 5 bases from V and 10 bases from J; bases unmatched to any gene: 13. CDR3 length: 15 residues. The V gene's germline CDR1 is MNHNY and CDR2 SVGAGI (reference sequence). This CDR3 is CASSLFRDRGFRAFF. In DNA, the CDR3 is TGTGCCAGCAGTCTATTTAGGGACAGGGGCTTTCGAGCTTTCTTT.

This clone was seen a single time. The genes are TRBV9 and TRBJ2-2; 9 nucleotides match TRBD1. Germline values: CDR1 SGDLS, CDR2 YYNGEE. The CDR3 runs 18 residues. V shed 0 bases and J 4 bases; nucleotides not matched to a gene: 10. The CDR3 bases are TGTGCCAGCAGCGTAGTCCCCGGGACAGGGTTTATCACCGGGGAGCTGTTTTTT. Encoded protein: CASSVVPGTGFITGELFF.

The CDR3 region has the DNA TGTGCCAGCAGTTTAAACGGAATCCCGCGGCCCATAACTAACTACGAGCAGTACTTC. Translating it yields CASSLNGIPRPITNYEQYF. V usage is TRBV27 and J usage is TRBJ2-7; no clear D. V was clipped by 2 bases and J by 3 bases, with 26 bases between them. CDR1 is MNHEY, CDR2 SMNVEV, per germline (reference sequence). The CDR3 is 19 amino acids.

This chain links TRBV5-4 with TRBJ1-4; the match to TRBD1 covers 8 bases. Germline loops: CDR1 SGHNT, CDR2 YYREEE (reference sequence). This CDR3 has 16 amino acids. After removal of 4 bases from V and 4 bases from J, the junction contained 9 bases not matched to a gene. The CDR3 is CASSQDRDQVNEKLFF. Written as DNA, the CDR3 is TGTGCCAGCAGCCAGGACAGGGATCAGGTTAATGAAAAACTGTTTTTT.

The V and J genes are TRBV19 and TRBJ1-6; D is uncertain. Per the germline V gene, CDR1 is LNHDA and CDR2 is SQIVND (reference sequence). Between the trimmed V and J ends, which lost 7 bases and 7 bases, there was a span of 14 bases. This CDR3 has 14 amino acids. CDR3 residues: CASKDAGVNSPLHF. The CDR3 DNA follows: TGTGCCAGTAAGGACGCAGGTGTAAATTCACCCCTCCACTTT. Combining the CDR3 with reference TRBV19 and TRBJ1-6 gives the whole variable domain DGGITQSPKYLFRKEGQNVTLSCEQNLNHDAMYWYRQDPGQGLRLIYYSQIVNDFQKGDIAEGYSVSREKKESFPLTVTSAQKNPTAFYLCASKDAGVNSPLHFGNGTRLTVT.

V usage is TRBV19 and J usage is TRBJ2-3, with 7 positions matching TRBD1. Germline V CDR1 and CDR2: LNHDA, SQIVND (reference sequence). This CDR3 is built from 12 residues. The V segment lost 6 bases and the J segment 10 bases; nucleotides outside the gene matches: 7. CDR3 in amino acids: CASSQQGKAQYF. CDR3 bases: TGTGCCAGTAGCCAACAGGGGAAGGCGCAGTATTTT.

The chain links TRBV7-9 to TRBJ1-2, with D possibly matching TRBD1 (5 bases). The V gene lost 4 bases and the J gene lost 5 bases, with 17 bases spanning the gap. The CDR3 spans 15 residues. The germline CDR1 and CDR2 sequences are SEHNR and FQNEAQ (reference sequence). CDR3 loop: CASSSTGQGGYGYTF. For the CDR3, the DNA is TGTGCCAGCAGCTCGACGGGGCAGGGAGGATATGGCTACACCTTC.

This sequence joins TRBV5-1 and TRBJ1-1, with a tentative D call TRBD1 (5 bases). The germline CDR1 and CDR2 sequences are SGHRS and YFSETQ. The CDR3 sequence is 13 residues long. V shed 7 bases and J shed 1 base, with 11 bases lying between them. Here the CDR3 DNA reads TGCGCCAGCCGCCCGGGGCAGAACACTGAAGCTTTCTTT. Translating it yields CASRPGQNTEAFF.

The rearrangement uses TRBV1 and TRBJ2-7; the table names TRBD2, a call not compared with the DNA. TRBV1 is a documented pseudogene. The length of the CDR3 is 16 residues. This CDR3 is CTSSQRPQRRRDEQYF. Here the CDR3 DNA reads TGCACCAGCAGCCAACGGCCTCAGCGCCGTCGGGACGAGCAGTACTTC.

This chain links TRBV11-2 with TRBJ2-1; tentative D call: TRBD2 (5 bases). The germline V gene has CDR1 SGHAT and CDR2 FQNNGV. CDR3 length equals 15 residues. V gave up 0 bases and J gave up 3 bases, with 9 bases separating them. The CDR3, as DNA: TGTGCCAGCAGCTTAGACGGGATCGTCTACAATGAGCAGTTCTTC. This gives the protein CASSLDGIVYNEQFF.

This chain joins TRBV19 and TRBJ2-1; D remains unclear. With 5 bases removed from V and 1 base from J, the gap between germline ends came to 9 bases. The germline V gene encodes CDR1 LNHDA and CDR2 SQIVND (reference sequence). The CDR3 has 14 amino acids. The CDR3 coding sequence is TGTGCCAGTAGTCCCTCAGGATCCTACAATGAGCAGTTCTTC. Translating it yields CASSPSGSYNEQFF.

V usage is TRBV30 and J usage is TRBJ1-2, with 11 bases fitting TRBD1. Germline V gene data show CDR1 as GTSNPN and CDR2 as SVGIG (reference sequence). V dropped 4 bases and J dropped 3; count of bases not matched to a gene: 10. CDR3 size: 16 residues. In nucleotides, the CDR3 is TGTGCCTGGACCCCAATGGACAGGGGGCGCGACTATGGCTACACCTTC. It codes for CAWTPMDRGRDYGYTF.

The chain combines TRBV5-6 with TRBJ1-5, with 10 positions matching TRBD1. Trimming cost V 0 bases and J 4 bases; bases outside gene matches: 4. CDR1 is SGHDT and CDR2 is YYEEEE in the germline V gene. This CDR3 region has 16 residues. The CDR3 DNA follows: TGTGCCAGCAGCTTGGTGGGACAGGGGAAGAATCAGCCCCAGCATTTT. The encoded protein is CASSLVGQGKNQPQHF.

To note about this clone: Other DNA sequences from this sample encode an identical CDR3 as well. The rearrangement links TRBV28 to TRBJ2-7; D is possibly TRBD1 or TRBD2 (5 bases each). Germline loops: CDR1 MDHEN, CDR2 SYDVKM. The CDR3 consists of 13 residues. V was trimmed by 4 bases and J by 0 bases, leaving 7 bases between them. The CDR3 coding sequence is TGTGCCAGCAGTTGGGGGAGCTCCTACGAGCAGTACTTC. Encoded protein: CASSWGSSYEQYF.

The chain joins TRBV7-2 to TRBJ1-6; D is possibly TRBD1 (5 bases). The CDR3 length is 15 residues. V lost 1 base to trimming and J lost 9 bases, with 13 bases between them. The germline V gene has CDR1 SGHTA and CDR2 FQGNSA. CDR3: CASSLVDGGTSPLHF. CDR3 nucleotide sequence: TGTGCCAGCAGCTTAGTGGACGGGGGGACTTCACCCCTCCACTTT.

The gene calls are TRBV2 and TRBJ2-7; D remains ambiguous. V gave up 10 bases and J gave up 6 bases, with 19 bases separating them. The length of the CDR3 is 13 residues. Germline V gene sequence: CDR1 SNHLY, CDR2 FYNNEI. The CDR3 region has the DNA TGTGCCATCGGTGGGGATACCCCGGGCGAGCAGTACTTC. This sequence encodes CAIGGDTPGEQYF.

The rearrangement links TRBV9 to TRBJ1-6, with TRBD1 matching 8 bases. Germline CDR1 and CDR2: SGDLS and YYNGEE. The CDR3 covers 16 residues. The V and J ends lost 4 bases and 9 bases, in that order; junction bases with no gene match: 12. CDR3 in amino acids: CASSTGTGTVSSPLHF. CDR3 coding DNA: TGTGCCAGCAGCACCGGGACAGGCACAGTAAGTTCACCCCTCCACTTT.

The rearrangement links TRBV7-9 to TRBJ2-3; D gene unclear. V was cut by 5 bases and J by 6 bases, with 18 bases left in between. The CDR3 has 15 amino acids. CDR1 SEHNR and CDR2 FQNEAQ come from the germline V gene (reference sequence). CDR3 protein: CASSAPGRAADTQYF. CDR3 in DNA: TGTGCCAGCAGCGCCCCGGGTAGGGCCGCGGATACGCAGTATTTT.

The gene calls are TRBV30 and TRBJ2-1; tentative D call: TRBD2 (5 bases). Trimming took off 3 bases at V and 12 bases at J, with 12 bases between the two ends. In germline, CDR1 is GTSNPN, CDR2 SVGIG (reference sequence). This CDR3 is 11 amino acids long. CDR3 residues: CAWRVLVGQFF. In DNA form, the CDR3 reads TGTGCCTGGAGGGTACTAGTTGGGCAGTTCTTC.

The chain has TRBV5-1 and TRBJ1-2, with 8 nucleotides matching TRBD1. Germline V lookup: CDR1 SGHRS, CDR2 YFSETQ. Trimming removed 4 bases from V and 5 bases from J; junction bases left unmatched: 4. There are 13 residues in the CDR3. DNA for the CDR3: TGCGCCAGCAGCGCACAGGGGGTTTATGGCTACACCTTC. Translation gives CASSAQGVYGYTF.

The genes are TRBV7-2 and TRBJ2-7; D uncertain. The V gene's germline CDR1 is SGHTA and CDR2 FQGNSA. V was shortened by 5 bases and J by 6 bases, with 11 bases between the two germline ends. CDR3 length equals 12 residues. CDR3 coding DNA: TGTGCCAGCAGCGACGCCCCCCCCGAGCAGTACTTC. As protein: CASSDAPPEQYF.

This clone was observed once. The chain combines TRBV30 with TRBJ1-6; a possible D gene is TRBD1 (5 bases). Germline-derived CDR1 and CDR2 are GTSNPN and SVGIG (reference sequence). This CDR3 has 17 residues. Trimming took off 5 bases at V and 1 base at J, with 18 bases between the two ends. CDR3 in amino acids: CAWGDSRPHSYNSPLHF. CDR3 coding DNA: TGTGCCTGGGGAGACAGTCGTCCCCATTCCTATAATTCACCCCTCCACTTT.

This chain connects TRBV10-3 to TRBJ2-5; 8 bases map to TRBD2. The CDR3 contains 15 residues. Germline CDR1 and CDR2: ENHRY and SYGVKD. V lost 6 bases and J lost 5; bases outside the gene matches: 11. The CDR3 reads CAIRPSGGAGETQYF. CDR3 bases: TGTGCCATCAGACCCAGCGGGGGCGCCGGTGAGACCCAGTACTTC.

This chain joins TRBV29-1 and TRBJ2-7; 8 nucleotides agree with TRBD2. Trimming at V came to 4 bases and at J to 5 bases, leaving 7 bases not matched to a gene. Germline CDR1 is SQVTM and CDR2 is ANQGSEA. CDR3 length: 13 amino acids. CDR3 coding DNA: TGCAGCGTTGCGAGCGGGAGTATCAACGAGCAGTACTTC. Residues: CSVASGSINEQYF.

The V call is TRBV10-3, the J call TRBJ1-6, with 11 positions matching TRBD1. The germline V gene has CDR1 ENHRY and CDR2 SYGVKD. The ends lost 2 bases at V and 7 bases at J; junction bases unmatched: 1. The CDR3 has 15 amino acids. CDR3 bases: TGTGCCATCAGTGAGCGGACAGGGGGCAATTCACCCCTCCACTTT. It translates to CAISERTGGNSPLHF.

As regards this clone: Other DNA variants within this sample encode the same CDR3. This sequence joins TRBV9 and TRBJ1-6; D gene ambiguous. The germline gives CDR1 SGDLS, CDR2 YYNGEE. The CDR3 loop spans 13 amino acids. The V and J ends lost 0 bases and 10 bases respectively, with 8 bases between them. The CDR3 loop is CASSVDRNSPLHF. The CDR3 DNA is TGTGCCAGCAGCGTAGATCGTAACTCACCCCTCCACTTT.

This chain uses TRBV2 with TRBJ2-7; 7 bases agree with TRBD2. The CDR3 length is 12 residues. The germline CDR1 and CDR2 sequences are SNHLY and FYNNEI. Trimming took 5 bases from V and 7 from J; bases not matched to a gene: 5. CDR3 nucleotide sequence: TGTGCCAGCAGTATCCACGGGGGGGAGCAGTACTTC. As protein: CASSIHGGEQYF.

This chain uses TRBV10-3 with TRBJ2-5, with D hard to call. Trimming stripped 6 bases from V and 4 bases from J, with 15 bases between. From germline, CDR1 is ENHRY and CDR2 SYGVKD. This CDR3 is built from 14 residues. The CDR3 DNA reads as TGTGCCATCAGCCGGGCTGGGCTCCGAGAGACCCAGTACTTC. This sequence encodes CAISRAGLRETQYF.

This sequence joins TRBV29-1 and TRBJ2-7, with a possible D match to TRBD1 (5 bases). Trimming pared 5 bases from V and 3 bases from J, leaving 8 bases between. The germline V gene encodes CDR1 SQVTM and CDR2 ANQGSEA. This CDR3 has 11 amino acids. The CDR3 reads CSVKGYYEQYF. The CDR3 nucleotides read TGCAGCGTTAAGGGGTACTACGAGCAGTACTTC.

This sequence joins TRBV5-6 and TRBJ2-3; D is undetermined. CDR3 length equals 15 residues. The V end was cut by 4 bases, the J end by 5 bases, with 17 bases between. Germline CDR1 is SGHDT and CDR2 is YYEEEE. The CDR3 reads CASSLKDGLVDTQYF. CDR3 DNA: TGTGCCAGCAGCCTTAAGGACGGTCTCGTAGATACGCAGTATTTT.